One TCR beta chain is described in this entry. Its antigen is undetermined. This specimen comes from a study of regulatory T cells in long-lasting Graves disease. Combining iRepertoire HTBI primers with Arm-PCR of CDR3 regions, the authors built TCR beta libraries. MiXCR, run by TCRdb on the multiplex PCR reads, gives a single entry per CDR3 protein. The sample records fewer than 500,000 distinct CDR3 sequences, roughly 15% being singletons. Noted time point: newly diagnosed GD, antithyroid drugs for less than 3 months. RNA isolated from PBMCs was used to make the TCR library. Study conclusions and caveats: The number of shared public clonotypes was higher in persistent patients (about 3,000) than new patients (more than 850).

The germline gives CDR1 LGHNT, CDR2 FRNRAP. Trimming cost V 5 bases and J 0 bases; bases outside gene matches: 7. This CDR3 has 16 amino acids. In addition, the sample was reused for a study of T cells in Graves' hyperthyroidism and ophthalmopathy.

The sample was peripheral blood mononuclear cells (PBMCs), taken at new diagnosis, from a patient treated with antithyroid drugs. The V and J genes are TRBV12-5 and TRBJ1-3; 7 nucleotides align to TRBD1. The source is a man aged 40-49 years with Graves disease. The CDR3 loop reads CASGTGGGSSGNTIYF. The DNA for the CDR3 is TGTGCTAGTGGTACCGGAGGGGGCAGCTCTGGAAACACCATATATTTT.